This T cell receptor (beta chain) was documented in a study of cytomegalovirus exposure and HLA in healthy donors (dated by TCRdb to about 2017). With respect to the entire study: According to an earlier analysis of 587 of the donors, about 179 million T cells yielded over 100 million unique TCR beta sequences and 250 to 350 Gb of sequence data. In an earlier analysis of 587 of the donors, high-throughput TCR beta sequencing was used to judge whether each TCR beta V gene segment behaved as functional or pseudogenic. Across 300 to 500 genotyped donors of the cohort, an average of 235,054 unique TCR beta nucleotide sequences per donor were sequenced, and roughly 20% of those sequences were non-productive. To predict cytomegalovirus infection status, the study combined high-throughput TCR immunosequencing, statistical association of individual TCRs with disease status, and machine learning. Several DR-DQ haplotypes were handled as single units for association and clustering, since linkage in the cohort was strong. Of the 300 to 500 genotyped donors, roughly 76% were placed in the genetic ancestry cluster associated with self-reported Caucasian donors. A later analysis re-analyzed previously published TCR beta repertoires from hundreds of donors and added high-resolution HLA genotyping to study TCR occurrence patterns. Alongside the repertoire data, information on donor age, sex, ethnicity and CMV serostatus was compiled. In the later analysis, no new phenotypic data were used to find candidate immune exposures; instead, reliance was placed on TCR beta sequences and their occurrence across donors. Typing coverage differed by locus: A, B, C, DRB1 and DQB1 were typed in about 620-640 donors, DQA1 in roughly 510, DPA1 in roughly 590, and DPB1 in roughly 470. The study profiled the T cell repertoires of under 700 subjects by immunosequencing and related them to cytomegalovirus serostatus. HLA typing included class I and class II loci at four-digit resolution. All discovery cohort repertoires had been generated using a single sequencing platform. In addition to the first cohort of several hundred subjects, a separate validation cohort of some 120 different subjects was used. A later genetic analysis took genome-wide SNP genotypes for 398 of the 666 donors and used that subset as a discovery cohort. About 300 gigabases of sequencing data and 78 million or so unique TCR sequences were included in an early release covering over 600 HLA-typed donors. The aim of the study was to test whether cataloging public T cell receptors could identify signatures of past pathogen exposure.

The cohort was made up of roughly 670 healthy bone marrow donors. All cohort members were sampled while nominally healthy, although unrecorded immune exposures were likely present. The donor was CMV seronegative and belonged to the group of 320 or so seronegative cohort members. Every donor gave a peripheral blood sample, and the peripheral blood mononuclear cells from that sample were used for TCR beta sequencing. Genomic DNA was extracted from the blood cell samples with the Qiagen DNeasy Blood Extraction Kit. The library came from the immunoSEQ multiplex PCR assay. A mixture of 60 forward primers for TCR Vbeta segments and 13 reverse primers for TCR Jbeta segments was used in the multiplex PCR. A multiplex PCR assay on genomic DNA amplified the CDR3 region of rearranged TCR beta genes. On the Illumina HiSeq System, the amplified TCR beta libraries were sequenced as 87-base-pair reads. The authors' analysis ran thus. In a later analysis, roughly 80 million unique TCR beta chains were counted across the 650 to 750 repertoires, and roughly 10 million of these chains were shared by at least two donors. Raw reads were error-corrected and collapsed into unique sequences with a nearest-neighbor algorithm that merged closely related sequences to remove PCR and sequencing errors. Alignment of CDR3 sequences to IMGT reference sequences was used to assign V, D and J gene segments. For a sequence to be retained, at least a six-nucleotide match to both a V gene segment and a J gene segment was required. Rearrangements were called productive when the CDR3 lacked stop codons and stayed in frame with V and J; all others were non-productive. CDR3 was defined by IMGT convention, running from the second conserved V-encoded cysteine to the conserved J-encoded phenylalanine. In an earlier analysis of around 640 of the donors, sequences lacking an unambiguous match to a single V gene segment were excluded. An earlier analysis of several hundred of the donors called V segments functional above 56.7% productive rearrangements and segregating when the between-donor standard deviation exceeded 5%. A statistical classification framework was developed to diagnose cytomegalovirus status using the catalog of TCR beta chain sequences. In a later analysis, TCR nucleotide sequences were compared against IMGT/GENE-DB human TR gene sequences so that V and J genes could be assigned. The TCRdist pipeline was used in a later analysis to assign CDR3 sequences and most-parsimonious VDJ recombination scenarios. In a later analysis, each TCR beta chain was defined by its CDR3 amino acid sequence together with its V-gene family, and reads lacking a unique V-gene family were excluded. To address suspected cross-contamination and a sequencing artifact, a later analysis removed 592 highly shared, low-generation-probability nucleotide sequences. A later analysis calculated a clonal expansion index for each public chain from normalized within-repertoire ranks of inferred template counts. A later analysis computed generation probabilities with a VDJ recombination model fitted to out-of-frame rearrangements, and checked the results against IGoR. A later analysis scored TCR-TCR, TCR-HLA and TCR-CMV co-occurrence with hypergeometric tests, applying a repertoire-size bias correction to TCR pairs. In a later analysis, false discovery rates were estimated by permuting HLA or CMV assignments 20 times. In a later analysis, co-occurring TCRs were grouped using DBSCAN, with TCRdist sequence similarity added in when clustering inside HLA-allele-positive subsets. For co-occurrence clustering, repertoires with fewer than 30,000 or more than 120,000 public chains were excluded, along with roughly 5 repertoires with anomalous nucleotide sharing. TCRdb obtained this table from immuneACCESS and retained in-frame rearrangements with V and J assigned. These tables miss some clones; where compared with another copy, unresolved V genes account for less than half of the shortfall, and the remainder is unexplained. V, J and clone size are those of that table, while D and trimming were read from the DNA. For this sample the table gives more than 150,000 clones, of which roughly 81% were detected only once. The ten largest clones add up to less than 2.5% of the sample.

Concerning this clone itself: Its antigen is still unknown. No clone much larger than this one lies a single base away; base qualities are absent.

Germline trimming: 3 bases from V, 1 base from J; junction bases outside gene matches: 3. Including cysteine and phenylalanine, the CDR3 has 16 amino acids. The kept DNA is CDR3 alone, 48 bases in frame from the first base. Based on the germline V gene, the CDR1 and CDR2 sequences are MNHNS and SASEGT. Broad study findings and their caveats: Presence/absence analyses assumed roughly uniform sequencing depth across donors, an assumption that may not hold. In an earlier analysis of around 600 of the donors, most TCR beta V segments appeared in productive rearrangements about 87% or about 30% of the time, broadly matching IMGT annotations. Three of the identified cytomegalovirus-associated TCR beta chains were confirmed in vitro to be specific for cytomegalovirus antigens. V-gene and J-gene trimming of TCR beta chains was associated with a missense DCLRE1C variant in a later genetic analysis, and the association was replicated in an independent cohort. In a later genetic analysis, fewer N-insertions in productive TCRs were reported among donors in an Asian-associated ancestry cluster than the approximately 670-donor mean. According to a later analysis, TCR association rates differed among HLA loci, with DRB1 alleles showing the most associated TCRs and HLA-C alleles showing the fewest. A further reported finding was that TCR beta sequences accurately predicted the HLA-A and HLA-B alleles for most subjects in the first cohort. Some IMGT-functional V segments, including TRBV6-2 and TRBV6-3, could not be distinguished by the 87-base-pair reads and were therefore excluded. Because HLA typing was missing for some donors at each locus, association tests included only the typed subset. Most TCR sequences were seen in very few donors, while some public TCRs were found in many individuals. The authors suggested that the approach could potentially be extended to other disease states and immunological phenotypes. Linkage disequilibrium might explain the correlated functional status among segregating V segments, but an unknown experimental factor could not be excluded. In a later analysis, most CMV-associated TCR beta chains were found to appear HLA-restricted, with HLA associations seemingly driven largely by CMV exposure. The only immune exposure information available for the cohort was CMV serostatus. A later analysis associated 17,000 or so TCR beta sequences with specific HLA alleles at a false discovery rate of 0.05. In this cohort, only TCR beta chains were sequenced, and detectable features were limited by the absence of alpha or paired-chain data. In a later analysis, several top co-occurrence clusters were reported to appear linked to parvovirus B19, influenza, CMV and Epstein-Barr virus. Over 15 rarely observed V segments, including chromosome 9 orphons, were excluded from the earlier analysis of several hundred of the donors because counts were too low. The classifier was reported to diagnose cytomegalovirus status with high specificity and sensitivity in both the original and validation cohorts. When HLA alleles, especially DR and DQ, strongly co-occurred, attributing TCR associations to individual alleles was difficult. A group of highly shared sequence variants was considered likely to be a technical artifact of the sequencing pipeline. In the study, approximately 160 TCR beta chains were listed as associated with cytomegalovirus. A later analysis found that HLA-associated TCR beta chains were more clonally expanded and had lower generation probabilities than equally common non-associated chains.

The chain links TRBV6-1 with TRBJ2-7; 13 central nucleotides agree with TRBD2. This receptor was obtained from a woman aged 18 to 35 in good health and CMV-seronegative. The source material was PBMCs. The CDR3 protein sequence reads: CASSDWTSGGSYEQYF. The sequenced DNA is TGTGCCAGCAGTGACTGGACTAGCGGGGGATCCTACGAGCAGTACTTC.